The 22 T cell receptor beta chains presented below share a single source sample, sequenced in a study of cytomegalovirus exposure and HLA in healthy donors. The PCR was carried out with 60 Vbeta primers and 13 Jbeta primers. Sequencing used immunoSEQ multiplex PCR; TCRdb keeps in-frame clones, though not all of them. The sample has under 170,000 clones, about 60% seen once. Sequencing input: PBMCs. The receptor source for this set is a woman between 55 and 75 years old in good health and CMV-seropositive.

The rearrangement links TRBV29-1 to TRBJ1-2; 11 bases are shared with TRBD1. V lost 7 bases to trimming and J lost 3 bases; unmatched junction nucleotides: 4. The CDR3 runs to 13 residues. In germline, CDR1 is SQVTM, CDR2 ANQGSEA. CDR3 bases: TGCAGCGGGACAGGGGGCTTGGACTATGGCTACACCTTC. Its protein product is CSGTGGLDYGYTF.

The CDR3 DNA follows: TGTGCCTGGAATACGCAGTCCTACAATGAGCAGTTCTTC. Translated: CAWNTQSYNEQFF. The chain has TRBV30 and TRBJ2-1; D is unclear. V was clipped by 4 bases and J by 1 base, with 8 bases between them. CDR3 length: 13 amino acids. Germline-derived CDR1 and CDR2 are GTSNPN and SVGIG (reference sequence).

The rearrangement uses TRBV15 and TRBJ2-5; a possible D gene is TRBD1 (5 bases). This CDR3 comprises 16 residues. Per germline, CDR1 LNHNV and CDR2 YYDKDF (reference sequence). The V and J ends lost 3 bases and 7 bases respectively, with 21 bases between them. The CDR3 region has the DNA TGTGCCACCAGCAGCCGCCAGCCCAATCGTAGGGGGACCCAGTACTTC. Its protein is CATSSRQPNRRGTQYF.

This clone was seen only once. CDR3 in DNA: TGTGCCAGCAGCCCCCGGGCGGGGTTGGCGAACATTCAGTACTTC. It specifies CASSPRAGLANIQYF. The J gene is TRBJ2-4, the V gene TRBV9, with D maybe TRBD2 (6 bases). Germline V gives CDR1 SGDLS, CDR2 YYNGEE. This CDR3 is built from 15 residues. The ends were cut back, 4 bases at V and 7 bases at J, with 18 bases in the middle.

The V gene is TRBV5-6, the J gene TRBJ2-2; D may be TRBD2 (5 bases). The CDR3 runs to 15 residues. In germline, CDR1 is SGHDT, CDR2 YYEEEE. Trimming shortened V by 0 bases and J by 3 bases, and 9 bases separated the two germline ends. The CDR3 DNA reads TGTGCCAGCAGCTTGGGAGTGGGAGACACCGGGGAGCTGTTTTTT. It is translated as CASSLGVGDTGELFF.

The table lists this clone with a few counts. The chain uses TRBV5-8 and TRBJ2-1; D possibly corresponds to TRBD1 (6 bases). Germline assignment: CDR1 SGHTS and CDR2 YDEGEE. The CDR3 contains 13 residues. V lost 4 bases and J lost 4, with 9 bases in between. Here the CDR3 DNA reads TGTGCCAGCAGCCTCGGACAGTACAATGAGCAGTTCTTC. Amino acid sequence: CASSLGQYNEQFF.

Of note for this clone: This same CDR3 is encoded by further DNA sequences in the sample. The chain couples TRBV18 to TRBJ1-2; 9 nucleotides match TRBD1. There are 13 residues in the CDR3. Germline V gives CDR1 KGHSH, CDR2 LQKENI. Germline trimming cut 6 bases from V and 5 bases from J; bases unmatched to any gene: 4. The CDR3 loop reads CASSPGQGYGYTF. CDR3 sequence (DNA): TGTGCCAGCTCGCCGGGACAGGGTTATGGCTACACCTTC.

The chain joins TRBV5-1 to TRBJ2-1, with a possible D match to TRBD1 (6 bases). Germline-derived CDR1 and CDR2 are SGHRS and YFSETQ. The CDR3 covers 15 residues. V dropped 1 base and J dropped 3 bases, with 11 bases sitting between them. This chain's CDR3 is CASSLKGDNYNEQFF. CDR3 coding DNA: TGCGCCAGCAGCTTGAAGGGGGACAACTACAATGAGCAGTTCTTC. Together with reference TRBV5-1 and TRBJ2-1, the CDR3 gives the full variable domain: KAGVTQTPRYLIKTRGQQVTLSCSPISGHRSVSWYQQTPGQGLQFLFEYFSETQRNKGNFPGRFSGRQFSNSRSEMNVSTLELGDSALYLCASSLKGDNYNEQFFGPGTRLTVL.

The chain combines TRBV29-1 with TRBJ1-1; maybe TRBD1 (6 bases). V was shortened by 2 bases and J by 1 base, with 8 bases between the two germline ends. CDR3 size: 13 residues. Per germline, CDR1 SQVTM and CDR2 ANQGSEA. The CDR3 loop is CSVERTANTEAFF. The CDR3 region has the DNA TGCAGCGTTGAACGGACAGCGAACACTGAAGCTTTCTTT.

The CDR3, as DNA: TGTGCCAGCAGTTGGGGAGCGGGAGACTACGAGCAGTACTTC. Protein product: CASSWGAGDYEQYF. The V gene is TRBV27, the J gene TRBJ2-7; 8 positions match TRBD2. CDR1 and CDR2 (germline): MNHEY, SMNVEV (reference sequence). The CDR3 is made up of 14 amino acids. V was pared by 4 bases and J by 3 bases, with 5 bases of the junction left unmatched.

The V and J genes are TRBV7-2 and TRBJ2-7, with D tentatively TRBD2 (5 bases). The CDR3 consists of 11 residues. Per the germline V gene, CDR1 is SGHTA and CDR2 is FQGNSA. The ends were cut back, 4 bases at V and 6 bases at J, with 7 bases in the middle. CDR3 in amino acids: CASSWAGEQYF. CDR3 DNA: TGTGCCAGCAGCTGGGCGGGCGAGCAGTACTTC.

The chain combines TRBV18 with TRBJ1-1, with no clear D. The V end lost 1 base, the J end lost 3 bases, and 9 bases lay between the germline ends. In germline, CDR1 is KGHSH, CDR2 LQKENI. The CDR3 is made up of 14 amino acids. The CDR3 sequence is CASSPRTRDTEAFF. CDR3 nucleotide sequence: TGTGCCAGCTCACCACGAACGAGGGACACTGAAGCTTTCTTT.

The J gene is TRBJ2-7, the V gene TRBV7-2, with a weak D call TRBD1 (5 bases). Germline values: CDR1 SGHTA, CDR2 FQGNSA. V dropped 0 bases and J dropped 0 bases, with 12 bases sitting between them. The CDR3 has 16 residues. The CDR3 protein is CASSLAGRPSSYEQYF. CDR3 nucleotides: TGTGCCAGCAGCTTAGCGGGGCGGCCAAGCTCCTACGAGCAGTACTTC.

The V call is TRBV5-1, the J call TRBJ2-1; 7 nucleotides line up with TRBD2. The junction had 15 bases not matched to a gene; V was cut back by 1 base and J by 5 bases. The CDR3 is 18 amino acids. CDR1 and CDR2 from the germline V gene are SGHRS and YFSETQ. CDR3 DNA: TGCGCCAGCAGCTTGCTACCTGGGGGTAGCGGGTTTAACAATGAGCAGTTCTTC. It encodes CASSLLPGGSGFNNEQFF. Supplemented by reference TRBV5-1 and TRBJ2-1, the full variable domain reads KAGVTQTPRYLIKTRGQQVTLSCSPISGHRSVSWYQQTPGQGLQFLFEYFSETQRNKGNFPGRFSGRQFSNSRSEMNVSTLELGDSALYLCASSLLPGGSGFNNEQFFGPGTRLTVL.

This chain uses TRBV5-1 with TRBJ1-1; 7 nucleotides agree with TRBD1. The CDR3 length is 13 residues. Germline lookup yields CDR1 SGHRS and CDR2 YFSETQ. Trimming cost V 5 bases and J 1 base; bases outside gene matches: 2. CDR3 protein: CASRGTANTEAFF. Written as DNA, the CDR3 is TGCGCCAGCAGGGGGACAGCGAACACTGAAGCTTTCTTT.

This chain joins TRBV6-5 and TRBJ2-5, with TRBD2 matching 11 bases. The closer fit of TRBJ2-7 to the DNA end suggests the J call may be wrong. In germline, CDR1 is MNHEY, CDR2 SVGAGI. There are 13 residues in the CDR3. Here the CDR3 reads CASRLAGAYEQYF. The CDR3 DNA sequence: TGTGCCAGCAGACTAGCGGGAGCTTACGAGCAGTACTTC.

This rearrangement joins TRBV10-2 to TRBJ1-2; D gene unclear. CDR3 length: 13 amino acids. V was cut by 6 bases and J by 4 bases, with 12 bases left in between. Germline CDR1 is WSHSY and CDR2 is SAAADI. In nucleotides, the CDR3 is TGCGCCAGCAGACCCCAGGATGGCTATGGCTACACCTTC. This translates into CASRPQDGYGYTF.

This clone was counted between two and nine times. The V gene is TRBV28, the J gene TRBJ2-7; weak D call: TRBD2 (6 bases). Between the trimmed V and J ends, which lost 7 bases and 12 bases, there was a span of 22 bases. This CDR3 is built from 13 residues. Germline CDR1 is MDHEN and CDR2 is SYDVKM. CDR3 nucleotide sequence: TGTGCCAGCAACTGGGGTAGCGGCGGCCTCCTGTACTTC. Amino acids: CASNWGSGGLLYF.

The rearrangement links TRBV7-9 to TRBJ2-6, with D uncertain. The V end was cut by 3 bases, the J end by 1 base, with 4 bases between. The CDR3 has 14 residues. Germline-derived CDR1 and CDR2 are SEHNR and FQNEAQ (reference sequence). The CDR3 coding sequence is TGTGCCAGCAGCTTGCAGTCTGGGGCCAACGTCCTGACTTTC. This gives the protein CASSLQSGANVLTF.

V is TRBV28 and J is TRBJ2-7; tentative D call: TRBD2 (6 bases). Per the germline V gene, CDR1 is MDHEN and CDR2 is SYDVKM. Trimming took 6 bases from V and 3 from J, leaving 21 bases between them. The CDR3 sequence is 16 residues long. CDR3 DNA: TGTGCCAGCAGATTACTTTCTGACGGGAGCTACTACGAGCAGTACTTC. Translation: CASRLLSDGSYYEQYF.

This clone was detected only a few times. The V call is TRBV6-5, the J call TRBJ2-1; possible D gene TRBD1, 6 bases. There are 14 residues in the CDR3. Trimming removed 6 bases at V and 8 bases at J, with 17 bases between. The germline CDR1 and CDR2 sequences are MNHEY and SVGAGI. CDR3 loop: CASSPATGKHEQFF. The CDR3 DNA follows: TGTGCCAGCAGCCCCGCAACAGGGAAACATGAGCAGTTCTTC.

The chain recombines TRBV28 with TRBJ1-1; 7 nucleotides match TRBD1. This CDR3 region has 14 residues. Germline assignment: CDR1 MDHEN and CDR2 SYDVKM. V gave up 4 bases and J gave up 1 base; unmatched junction bases: 3. In nucleotides, the CDR3 is TGTGCCAGCAGTTCCGGACAGGAGAACACTGAAGCTTTCTTT. Encoded protein: CASSSGQENTEAFF.